This TCR beta chain was captured in a study of regulatory T cells in long-lasting Graves disease. Time point denoted: newly diagnosed GD, antithyroid drugs for less than 3 months. Extracted PBMC RNA gave rise to the TCR library. Building of the TCR beta libraries involved iRepertoire HTBI primers and Arm-PCR of CDR3 regions. TCRdb itself ran the multiplex PCR reads through MiXCR, one entry per CDR3 protein. The table includes hundreds of thousands of distinct CDR3 sequences, 16% detected once. CDR3 length: 14 amino acids. CDR1 and CDR2 (germline): MDHEN, SYDVKM. Trimming left V 4 bases short and J 7 bases short, with 14 bases between. This same sample was also taken into another study, of T cells in Graves' hyperthyroidism and ophthalmopathy.

This clonotype was sampled from a man aged 18 to 30 with Graves disease. The V call is TRBV28, the J call TRBJ1-5, with D tentatively TRBD1 (6 bases). The source was peripheral blood mononuclear cells (PBMCs), collected at new diagnosis, from a patient treated with antithyroid drugs. For the CDR3, the DNA is TGTGCCAGCAGTTACGGACTAGGGGGACAGCCCCAGCATTTT. Protein sequence: CASSYGLGGQPQHF.